This T cell receptor beta chain was documented in a study of OX40 agonist ivuxolimab in advanced cancers. Libraries were prepared by immunoSEQ multiplex PCR; TCRdb keeps only in-frame clonotypes and omits some of them. The sample carries tens of thousands of clones, around 81% recorded once. Between the trimmed V and J ends, which lost 3 bases and 5 bases, there was a span of 10 bases. Looked up from germline, CDR1 is WNHNN and CDR2 is SYGVQD (reference sequence). This CDR3 has 14 amino acids. Sequenced here: CD4+ or CD8+ T cells sorted from blood, sampled in a trial of the OX40 agonist ivuxolimab. The chain uses TRBV10-1 and TRBJ2-2; D is unresolved. This receptor was identified in an adult with an advanced solid tumor such as melanoma, head and neck, liver or kidney cancer. The CDR3 DNA reads TGCGCCAGCAGTGATTTGGGATCGACCGGGGAGCTGTTTTTT. As protein: CASSDLGSTGELFF.